This T cell receptor (beta chain) stems from a study of response to subunit inactivated influenza vaccine (dated by TCRdb to 2017 to 2018). Notes on the research overall: To follow how T cells responded to a trivalent subunit inactivated influenza vaccine, the researchers relied on deep quantitative profiling of the T cell receptor repertoire.

Sequences SGHRS (CDR1) and YFSETQ (CDR2) are obtained from the germline V gene. V is pruned by 0 bases and J by 2 bases, leaving 6 bases of the junction without a gene match. The CDR3, from cysteine to phenylalanine, totals 17 residues. The read is trimmed to its CDR3 DNA, 51 bases read in frame from base 1. Worth noting for this clonotype: No antigen is known for it. Base qualities are not at hand, and no much larger clone is one base apart.

Libraries were made using RT-PCR. These reads were obtained on an Illumina HiSeq 2500. TCRdb itself trimmed the public reads at Q25 with fastp, ran MiXCR and retained productive beta chains. All rows with the same CDR3 protein become a single entry with the most common DNA and genes. The sample table lists 750,000 to 850,000 distinct CDR3 sequences, roughly 18% of them with a count of one. Under 13% of the sample is taken by the ten largest. What the research found in general, with its limitations: The authors suggested that each seasonal influenza vaccination may recruit only a limited number of new T cells.

This receptor was identified in a man aged 50 to 59 who received an inactivated influenza vaccine. Donor details come from another sample of the same person, matched by shared clones. Specimen: PBMCs from blood, collected approximately 5 days after vaccination. The chain employs TRBV5-1 and TRBJ2-1, and TRBD2 matches 9 of the central bases. The nucleotide sequence reads as follows: TGCGCCAGCAGCTTGGGACCGAGCGGGGGGCCCTACAATGAGCAGTTCTTC. This yields the protein CASSLGPSGGPYNEQFF.